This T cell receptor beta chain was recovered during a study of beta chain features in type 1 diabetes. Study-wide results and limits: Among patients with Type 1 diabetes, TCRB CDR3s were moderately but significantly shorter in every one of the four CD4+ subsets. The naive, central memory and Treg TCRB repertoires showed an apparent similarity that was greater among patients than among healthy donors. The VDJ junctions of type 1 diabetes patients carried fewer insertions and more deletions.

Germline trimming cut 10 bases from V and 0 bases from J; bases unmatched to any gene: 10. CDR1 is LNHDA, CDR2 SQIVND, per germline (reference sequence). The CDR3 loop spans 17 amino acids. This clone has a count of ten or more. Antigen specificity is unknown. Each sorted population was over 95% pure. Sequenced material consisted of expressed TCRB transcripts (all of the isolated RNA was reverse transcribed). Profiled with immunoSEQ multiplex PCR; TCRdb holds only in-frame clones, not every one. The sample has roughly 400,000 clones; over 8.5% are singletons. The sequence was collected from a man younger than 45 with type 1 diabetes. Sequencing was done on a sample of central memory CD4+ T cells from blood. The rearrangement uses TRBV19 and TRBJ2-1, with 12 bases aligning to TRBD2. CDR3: CATRLAGVKSSYNEQFF. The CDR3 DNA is TGTGCCACTCGACTAGCGGGGGTCAAGAGCTCCTACAATGAGCAGTTCTTC.